Listed below are T cell receptor beta chains from one sample, sequenced in a study of blood T cell repertoires in COVID-19. Profiled with immunoSEQ multiplex PCR; TCRdb holds only in-frame clones, not every one. The sample holds about 110,000 clones; about 79% are singletons and the top ten take 5% to 7.5%. Sequencing was performed on peripheral blood. These receptors originate from a man at least 80 years old with COVID-19, enrolled during active disease. CDR3s include the opening cysteine and the closing phenylalanine or tryptophan. Fields, in order: V gene, J gene, clone size, CDR3 length, D gene, CDR3 protein, CDR3 DNA. D genes are given only for firm matches. Rows give clone size only sometimes, using once, few, many, or a class for an expanded clone.

V: TRBV9
J: TRBJ2-1
size: NA
length: 16
D: NA
CDR3: CASSPSGGSSYNEQFF
DNA: TGTGCCAGCAGCCCGTCCGGCGGAAGCTCCTACAATGAGCAGTTCTTC

V: TRBV19
J: TRBJ1-1
size: NA
length: 12
D: NA
CDR3: CATGVSNTEAFF
DNA: TGTGCCACCGGGGTCAGCAACACTGAAGCTTTCTTT

V: TRBV10-2
J: TRBJ1-2
size: NA
length: 15
D: TRBD1
CDR3: CASLPGTGLNYGYTF
DNA: TGCGCCAGCCTACCCGGGACAGGACTTAACTATGGCTACACCTTC

V: TRBV7-2
J: TRBJ2-1
size: few
length: 15
D: TRBD2
CDR3: CASSLVSGRINEQFF
DNA: TGTGCCAGCAGCTTAGTTAGCGGGAGGATCAATGAGCAGTTCTTC

V: TRBV7-9
J: TRBJ2-5
size: NA
length: 15
D: NA
CDR3: CASSLYEGPAETQYF
DNA: TGTGCCAGCAGCTTATACGAGGGCCCCGCAGAGACCCAGTACTTC

V: TRBV19
J: TRBJ2-2
size: few
length: 14
D: TRBD1
CDR3: CASSIRQGAGELFF
DNA: TGTGCCAGTAGTATAAGACAGGGCGCCGGGGAGCTGTTTTTT

V: TRBV4-1
J: TRBJ1-1
size: NA
length: 15
D: NA
CDR3: CASSQGIQGNTEAFF
DNA: TGCGCCAGCAGCCAAGGGATTCAGGGGAACACTGAAGCTTTCTTT

V: TRBV5-4
J: TRBJ1-1
size: NA
length: 16
D: TRBD1
CDR3: CASTMGQGRLGTEAFF
DNA: TGTGCCAGCACCATGGGACAGGGGAGGTTGGGGACTGAAGCTTTCTTT

V: TRBV11-1
J: TRBJ1-4
size: NA
length: 14
D: TRBD1
CDR3: CASSRTQGGEKLFF
DNA: TGTGCCAGCAGCCGGACTCAGGGGGGTGAAAAACTGTTTTTT

V: TRBV6-5
J: TRBJ1-1
size: NA
length: 12
D: NA
CDR3: CAASRGDTEAFF
DNA: TGTGCCGCCTCGCGGGGGGACACTGAAGCTTTCTTT

V: TRBV24-1
J: TRBJ2-2
size: NA
length: 16
D: TRBD1
CDR3: CATSDPGTGNTGELFF
DNA: TGTGCCACCAGTGACCCTGGGACAGGGAACACCGGGGAGCTGTTTTTT

V: TRBV6-6
J: TRBJ2-7
size: NA
length: 13
D: NA
CDR3: CASSYSTRQEQYF
DNA: TGTGCCAGCAGTTACTCGACTAGACAAGAGCAGTACTTC

V: TRBV4-1
J: TRBJ1-1
size: NA
length: 14
D: NA
CDR3: CASSQEIQGTEAFF
DNA: TGCGCCAGCAGCCAGGAGATACAGGGAACTGAAGCTTTCTTT

V: TRBV28
J: TRBJ2-7
size: few
length: 16
D: NA
CDR3: CASSSWGGDRRDEQYF
DNA: TGTGCCAGCAGTTCTTGGGGGGGAGACAGGCGCGACGAGCAGTACTTC

V: TRBV5-5
J: TRBJ1-5
size: few
length: 16
D: NA
CDR3: CASSSRPGESNQPQHF
DNA: TGTGCCAGCAGCTCGAGGCCGGGGGAGAGCAATCAGCCCCAGCATTTT

V: TRBV5-1
J: TRBJ1-2
size: NA
length: 11
D: NA
CDR3: CASSAGGLTAF
DNA: TGCGCCAGCAGCGCTGGTGGGCTCACCGCCTTC

V: TRBV19
J: TRBJ2-3
size: NA
length: 16
D: TRBD2
CDR3: CASSMLAGGSTDTQYF
DNA: TGTGCCAGTAGTATGCTAGCGGGAGGTAGCACAGATACGCAGTATTTT